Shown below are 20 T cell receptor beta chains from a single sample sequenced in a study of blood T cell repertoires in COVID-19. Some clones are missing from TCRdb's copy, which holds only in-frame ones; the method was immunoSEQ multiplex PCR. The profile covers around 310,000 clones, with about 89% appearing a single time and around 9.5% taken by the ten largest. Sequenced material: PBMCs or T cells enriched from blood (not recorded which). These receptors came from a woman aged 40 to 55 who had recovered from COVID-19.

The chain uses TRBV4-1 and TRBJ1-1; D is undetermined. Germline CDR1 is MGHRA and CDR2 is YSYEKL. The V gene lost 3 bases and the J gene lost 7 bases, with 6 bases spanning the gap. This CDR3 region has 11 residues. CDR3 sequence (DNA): TGCGCCAGCAGCCACGCCTATGAAGCTTTCTTT. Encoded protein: CASSHAYEAFF.

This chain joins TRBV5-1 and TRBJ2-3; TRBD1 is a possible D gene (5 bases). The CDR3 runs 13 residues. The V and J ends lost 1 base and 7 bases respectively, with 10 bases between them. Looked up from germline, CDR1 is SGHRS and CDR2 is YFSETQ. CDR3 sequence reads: CASSLQGVNTQYF. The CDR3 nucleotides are TGCGCCAGCAGCTTGCAGGGTGTAAATACGCAGTATTTT.

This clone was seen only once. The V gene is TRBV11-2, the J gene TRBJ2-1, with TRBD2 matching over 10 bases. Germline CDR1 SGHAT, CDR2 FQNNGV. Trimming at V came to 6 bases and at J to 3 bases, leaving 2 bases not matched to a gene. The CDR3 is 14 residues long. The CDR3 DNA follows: TGTGCCAGCAGGGGACTAGCGATCTACAATGAGCAGTTCTTC. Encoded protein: CASRGLAIYNEQFF.

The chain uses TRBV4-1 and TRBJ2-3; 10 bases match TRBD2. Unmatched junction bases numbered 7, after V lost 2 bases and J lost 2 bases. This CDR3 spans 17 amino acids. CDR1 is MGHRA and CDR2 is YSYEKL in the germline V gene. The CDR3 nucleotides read TGCGCCAGCAGCCAAAGTCTGAGCGGGAGGGCCACAGATACGCAGTATTTT. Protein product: CASSQSLSGRATDTQYF.

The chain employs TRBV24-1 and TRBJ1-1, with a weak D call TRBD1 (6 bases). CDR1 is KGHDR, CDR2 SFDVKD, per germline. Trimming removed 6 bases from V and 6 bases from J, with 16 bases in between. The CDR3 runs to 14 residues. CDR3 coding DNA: TGTGCCACCAGTAATCTACAGGGCATCGCTGAAGCTTTCTTT. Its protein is CATSNLQGIAEAFF.

In DNA form, the CDR3 reads TGTGCCAGCAGTTTCACGCCCGCCCTGGGGGCCCAGCAGTACTTC. Translated, it gives CASSFTPALGAQQYF. The chain combines TRBV28 with TRBJ2-7, with a tentative D call TRBD1 (6 bases). The CDR3 runs 15 residues. The V end lost 3 bases, the J end lost 8 bases, and 20 bases lay between the germline ends. Germline V gives CDR1 MDHEN, CDR2 SYDVKM.

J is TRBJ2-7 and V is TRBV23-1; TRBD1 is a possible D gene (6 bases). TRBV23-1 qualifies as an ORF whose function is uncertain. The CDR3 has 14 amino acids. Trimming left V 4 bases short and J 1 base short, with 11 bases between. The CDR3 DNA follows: TGCGCCAGCAGTCCGGGACACGCGTCCTACGAGCAGTACTTC. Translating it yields CASSPGHASYEQYF.

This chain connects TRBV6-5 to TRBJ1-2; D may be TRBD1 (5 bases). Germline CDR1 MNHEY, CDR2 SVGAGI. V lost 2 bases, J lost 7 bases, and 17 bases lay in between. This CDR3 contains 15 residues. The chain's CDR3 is CASSYRVGRGVGYTF. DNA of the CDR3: TGTGCCAGCAGTTACCGGGTCGGCCGGGGGGTTGGCTACACCTTC.

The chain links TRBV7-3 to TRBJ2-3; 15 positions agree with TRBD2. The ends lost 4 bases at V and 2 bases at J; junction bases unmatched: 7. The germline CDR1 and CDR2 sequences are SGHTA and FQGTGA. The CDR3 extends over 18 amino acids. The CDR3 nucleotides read TGTGCCAGCAGCTCCGGGAGGACTAGCGGGGGGGTCACAGATACGCAGTATTTT. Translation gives CASSSGRTSGGVTDTQYF.

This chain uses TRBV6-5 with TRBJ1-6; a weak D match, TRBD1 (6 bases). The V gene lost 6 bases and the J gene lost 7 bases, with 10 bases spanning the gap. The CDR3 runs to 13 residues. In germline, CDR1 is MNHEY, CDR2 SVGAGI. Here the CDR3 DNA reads TGTGCCAGCAGCCCGGGACAAAATTCACCCCTCCACTTT. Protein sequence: CASSPGQNSPLHF.

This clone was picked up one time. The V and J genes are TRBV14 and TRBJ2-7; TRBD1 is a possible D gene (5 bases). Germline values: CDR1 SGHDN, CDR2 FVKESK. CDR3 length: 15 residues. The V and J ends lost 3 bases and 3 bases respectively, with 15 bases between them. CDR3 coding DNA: TGTGCCAGCAGCCAGGAAGACAGTCCCTTCTACGAGCAGTACTTC. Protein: CASSQEDSPFYEQYF.

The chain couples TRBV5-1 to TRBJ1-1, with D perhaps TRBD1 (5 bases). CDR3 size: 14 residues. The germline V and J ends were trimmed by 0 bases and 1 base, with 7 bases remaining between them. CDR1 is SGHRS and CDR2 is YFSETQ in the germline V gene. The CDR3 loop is CASSLAQGNTEAFF. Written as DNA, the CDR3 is TGCGCCAGCAGCTTGGCCCAGGGGAACACTGAAGCTTTCTTT.

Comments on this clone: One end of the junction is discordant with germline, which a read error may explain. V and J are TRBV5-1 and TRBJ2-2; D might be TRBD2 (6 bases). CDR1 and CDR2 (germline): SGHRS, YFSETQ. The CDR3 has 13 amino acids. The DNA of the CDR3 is TGCGCCAGCAGCTTTAAATTCGGCGGGGATCTGTTTTTT. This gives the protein CASSFKFGGDLFF.

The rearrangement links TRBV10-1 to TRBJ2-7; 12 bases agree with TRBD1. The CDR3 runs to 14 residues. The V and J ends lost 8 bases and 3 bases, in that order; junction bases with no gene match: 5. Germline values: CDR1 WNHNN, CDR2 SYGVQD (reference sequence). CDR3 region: CASGGQGAVYEQYF. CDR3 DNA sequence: TGCGCCAGCGGGGGACAGGGGGCGGTCTACGAGCAGTACTTC.

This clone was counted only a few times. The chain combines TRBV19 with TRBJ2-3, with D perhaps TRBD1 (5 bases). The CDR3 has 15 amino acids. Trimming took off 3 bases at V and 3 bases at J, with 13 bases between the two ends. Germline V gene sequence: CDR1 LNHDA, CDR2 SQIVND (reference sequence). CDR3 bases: TGTGCCAGTAGTATTATCGCAGGGCTGACAGATACGCAGTATTTT. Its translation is CASSIIAGLTDTQYF.

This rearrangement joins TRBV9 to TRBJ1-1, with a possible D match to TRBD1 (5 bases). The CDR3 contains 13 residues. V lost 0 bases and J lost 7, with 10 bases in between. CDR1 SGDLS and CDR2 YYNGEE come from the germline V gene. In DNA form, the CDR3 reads TGTGCCAGCAGCGTAGCCGGGGGAGGTGAAGCTTTCTTT. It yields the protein CASSVAGGGEAFF.

CDR3 coding DNA: TGTGCCAGCAGCTTAGCTCCTAGCGGGGTCATACTCTACAATGAGCAGTTCTTC. Residues: CASSLAPSGVILYNEQFF. The chain uses TRBV11-2 and TRBJ2-1, with TRBD2 identical over 9 bases. This CDR3 is 18 amino acids long. Germline V gives CDR1 SGHAT, CDR2 FQNNGV. J lost 3 bases, V lost 1 base, and 10 bases had no gene match. The variable domain in full, with the rest retrieved from reference TRBV11-2 and TRBJ2-1, is EAGVAQSPRYKIIEKRQSVAFWCNPISGHATLYWYQQILGQGPKLLIQFQNNGVVDDSQLPKDRFSAERLKGVDSTLKIQPAKLEDSAVYLCASSLAPSGVILYNEQFFGPGTRLTVL.

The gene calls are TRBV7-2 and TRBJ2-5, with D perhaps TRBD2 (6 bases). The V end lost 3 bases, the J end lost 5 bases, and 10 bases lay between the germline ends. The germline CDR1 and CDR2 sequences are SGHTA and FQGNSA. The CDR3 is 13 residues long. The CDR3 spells CASSLALAETQYF. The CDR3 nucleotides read TGTGCCAGCAGCTTGGCCCTAGCGGAGACCCAGTACTTC.

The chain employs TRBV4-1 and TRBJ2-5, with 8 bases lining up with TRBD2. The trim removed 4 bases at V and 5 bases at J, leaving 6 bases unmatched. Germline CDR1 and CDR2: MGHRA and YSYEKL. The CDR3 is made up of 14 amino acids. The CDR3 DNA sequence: TGCGCCAGCAGCCTTGCAGCGGGAGTTGAGACCCAGTACTTC. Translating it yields CASSLAAGVETQYF.

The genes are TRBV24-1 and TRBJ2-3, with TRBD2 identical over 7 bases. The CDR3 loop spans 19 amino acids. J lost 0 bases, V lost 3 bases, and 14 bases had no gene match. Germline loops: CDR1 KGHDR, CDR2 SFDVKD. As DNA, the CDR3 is TGTGCCACCAGTGATACCGGGACCTGGGGGGGTAAGAGCACAGATACGCAGTATTTT. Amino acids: CATSDTGTWGGKSTDTQYF.